This T cell receptor beta chain was sequenced during a study of T cell responses to AZD1222 COVID-19 vaccine. General observations from the study: The number of AZD1222 recipients seropositive at baseline was only five or six. Across spike, vaccine-associated CD4 TCRs were found, dominant at 160-218 and 743-854.

Profiled with immunoSEQ multiplex PCR; TCRdb holds only in-frame clones, not every one. The repertoire consists of about 270,000 clones, with around 92% occurring once and the leading ten covering 0.55%. Remarks on this clone: Its antigen is as yet unknown.

Germline assignment: CDR1 SGHNT and CDR2 YENEEA. V was trimmed by 5 bases and J by 3 bases, leaving 13 bases between them. CDR3 length: 14 amino acids. The source material was peripheral blood, sampled 28 days after the second AZD1222 dose. The receptor comes from an adult who received the AZD1222 COVID-19 vaccine. The genes are TRBV11-3 and TRBJ2-5; D is possibly TRBD1 or TRBD2 (5 bases each). CDR3 sequence reads: CASSPRDGKETQYF. As DNA, the CDR3 is TGTGCCAGCAGCCCCCGGGACGGTAAAGAGACCCAGTACTTC. The whole variable domain, remainder taken from reference TRBV11-3 and TRBJ2-5, is EAGVVQSPRYKIIEKKQPVAFWCNPISGHNTLYWYLQNLGQGPELLIRYENEEAVDDSQLPKDRFSAERLKGVDSTLKIQPAELGDSAVYLCASSPRDGKETQYFGPGTRLLVL.